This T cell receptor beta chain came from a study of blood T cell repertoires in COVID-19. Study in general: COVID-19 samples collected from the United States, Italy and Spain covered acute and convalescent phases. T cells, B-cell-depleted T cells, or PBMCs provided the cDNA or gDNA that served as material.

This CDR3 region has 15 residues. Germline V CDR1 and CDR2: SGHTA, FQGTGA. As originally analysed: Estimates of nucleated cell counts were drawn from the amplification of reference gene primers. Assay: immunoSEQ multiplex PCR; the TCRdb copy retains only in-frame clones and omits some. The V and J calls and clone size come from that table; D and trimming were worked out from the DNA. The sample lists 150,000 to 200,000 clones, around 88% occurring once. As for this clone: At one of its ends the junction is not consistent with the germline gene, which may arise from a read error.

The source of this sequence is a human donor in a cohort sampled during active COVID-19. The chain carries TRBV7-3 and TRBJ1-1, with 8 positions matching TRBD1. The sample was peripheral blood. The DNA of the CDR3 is TGTGCCAGCAGCCTAACAGGGGGTATGAACACTGAAGCTTTCTTT. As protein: CASSLTGGMNTEAFF.